Listed here are 20 T cell receptor beta chains from one sample, sequenced in a study of early stage breast cancer tumors. The table came from immunoSEQ multiplex PCR; TCRdb's copy has only in-frame clones and leaves some out. Of around 28,000 clones in the sample, less than 75% were seen once. The specimen was breast tumor tissue. Receptors originate from a person aged 45 to 60 with breast cancer.

This clone has just a few counts. The V gene is TRBV6-5, the J gene TRBJ1-1; no clear D gene. The germline CDR1 and CDR2 sequences are MNHEY and SVGAGI. The CDR3 covers 13 residues. V dropped 9 bases and J dropped 3 bases, with 14 bases sitting between them. For the CDR3, the DNA is TGTGCCAGTTGGACTCGGCCTTACACTGAAGCTTTCTTT. Encoded protein: CASWTRPYTEAFF.

The V and J genes are TRBV7-2 and TRBJ1-1; 7 nucleotides match TRBD1. Unmatched junction bases numbered 8, after V lost 1 base and J lost 6 bases. This CDR3 region has 15 residues. Germline V gene sequence: CDR1 SGHTA, CDR2 FQGNSA. The CDR3 DNA is TGTGCCAGCAGCTTAGAACAGGGGAATCGCGCTGAAGCTTTCTTT. Translation: CASSLEQGNRAEAFF.

The chain's CDR3 is CASSVAWTSLYNEQFF. In DNA form, the CDR3 reads TGTGCCAGCAGCGTAGCGTGGACTAGCTTATACAATGAGCAGTTCTTC. The chain employs TRBV9 and TRBJ2-1, with TRBD2 matching over 8 bases. Germline assignment: CDR1 SGDLS and CDR2 YYNGEE. The CDR3 is 16 residues long. The V segment lost 0 bases and the J segment 4 bases; nucleotides outside the gene matches: 6.

CDR3 sequence reads: CASSLRYSDRGNNEAFF. DNA of the CDR3: TGTGCCAGCAGCTTACGCTACTCGGACAGGGGGAATAATGAAGCTTTCTTT. V gene TRBV7-8 combines with J gene TRBJ1-1; 10 bases align to TRBD1. Germline V gene lookup returns CDR1 SGHVS and CDR2 FQNEAQ. CDR3 size: 17 residues. Trimming cost V 2 bases and J 7 bases; bases outside gene matches: 13.

The sample holds a few counts of this clone. This chain uses TRBV4-1 with TRBJ2-7; no clear D. CDR3 length equals 16 residues. Between the trimmed V and J ends, which lost 0 bases and 2 bases, there was a span of 14 bases. Germline V gene data show CDR1 as MGHRA and CDR2 as YSYEKL. The CDR3 spells CASSQDWAGATYEQYF. CDR3 nucleotides: TGCGCCAGCAGCCAAGATTGGGCAGGAGCTACCTACGAGCAGTACTTC.

As DNA, the CDR3 is TGTGCCAGCAGGGCTAGCGGGGCGTACCAAGAGACCCAGTACTTC. Protein sequence: CASRASGAYQETQYF. The chain carries TRBV6-5 and TRBJ2-5; 9 bases fit TRBD2. Trimming at V came to 6 bases and at J to 0 bases, leaving 5 bases not matched to a gene. Germline V gene data show CDR1 as MNHEY and CDR2 as SVGAGI. The CDR3 length is 15 residues.

This chain connects TRBV5-1 to TRBJ2-3, with D perhaps matching TRBD2 (5 bases). V lost 3 bases, J lost 4 bases, and 15 bases lay in between. The CDR3 totals 15 residues. Germline V CDR1 and CDR2: SGHRS, YFSETQ. CDR3 sequence (DNA): TGCGCCAGCAGCTCAAGCGGCCCCGTCTCAGATACGCAGTATTTT. It codes for CASSSSGPVSDTQYF.

This clone was counted only a few times. The chain joins TRBV2 to TRBJ2-5; 7 bases fit TRBD1. Losses at the gene ends were 6 bases for V and 1 base for J; bases not matched to a gene: 8. The CDR3 extends over 15 amino acids. Germline values: CDR1 SNHLY, CDR2 FYNNEI. The CDR3 nucleotides read TGTGCCAGCAGAGCGCGGGCAGGGGGCCAAGAGACCCAGTACTTC. Translating gives CASRARAGGQETQYF. The whole variable domain, remainder taken from reference TRBV2 and TRBJ2-5, is EPEVTQTPSHQVTQMGQEVILRCVPISNHLYFYWYRQILGQKVEFLVSFYNNEISEKSEIFDDQFSVERPDGSNFTLKIRSTKLEDSAMYFCASRARAGGQETQYFGPGTRLLVL.

The V call is TRBV30, the J call TRBJ2-3, with TRBD1 identical over 7 bases. There are 11 residues in the CDR3. Trimming took 5 bases from V and 4 from J; bases not matched to a gene: 0. From germline, CDR1 is GTSNPN and CDR2 SVGIG (reference sequence). In DNA, the CDR3 is TGTGCCTGGGGACAGGCAGATACGCAGTATTTT. As protein: CAWGQADTQYF.

The chain combines TRBV30 with TRBJ2-7, with 7 bases identical to TRBD1. The CDR3 sequence is 16 residues long. Trimming at V came to 0 bases and at J to 6 bases, leaving 14 bases not matched to a gene. CDR1 is GTSNPN, CDR2 SVGIG, per germline (reference sequence). CDR3 sequence reads: CAWSVQGGDLVLEQYF. The CDR3 DNA sequence: TGTGCCTGGAGTGTACAAGGGGGCGATCTGGTTCTCGAGCAGTACTTC.

This clone was picked up one time. The chain joins TRBV18 to TRBJ1-1; D remains ambiguous. Germline CDR1 is KGHSH and CDR2 is LQKENI. Trimming shortened V by 3 bases and J by 7 bases, and 9 bases separated the two germline ends. CDR3 length equals 12 residues. In DNA form, the CDR3 reads TGTGCCAGCTCACCGGGCAACGTTGAAGCTTTCTTT. As protein: CASSPGNVEAFF.

The chain uses TRBV5-1 and TRBJ2-3, with 11 bases fitting TRBD2. CDR1 and CDR2 (germline): SGHRS, YFSETQ. The CDR3 spans 16 residues. V shed 4 bases and J 2 bases; nucleotides not matched to a gene: 6. CDR3 residues: CASSLGTSGHTDTQYF. CDR3 bases: TGCGCCAGCAGCCTCGGGACTAGCGGCCACACAGATACGCAGTATTTT.

The V call is TRBV7-3, the J call TRBJ2-1, with D unclear. This CDR3 contains 13 residues. The germline V and J ends were trimmed by 2 bases and 8 bases, with 10 bases remaining between them. In germline, CDR1 is SGHTA, CDR2 FQGTGA. The CDR3 protein is CASSLLAFHEQFF. The DNA of the CDR3 is TGTGCCAGCAGCTTATTGGCTTTCCATGAGCAGTTCTTC.

This clone was detected only a few times. The J gene is TRBJ2-7, the V gene TRBV29-1; TRBD2 aligns across 7 bases. This CDR3 region has 14 residues. Per the germline V gene, CDR1 is SQVTM and CDR2 is ANQGSEA. Trimming took 4 bases from V and 0 from J; bases not matched to a gene: 6. The CDR3 DNA reads TGCAGCGTTGGGGGGGGAGGGAGCTCCTACGAGCAGTACTTC. It translates to CSVGGGGSSYEQYF.

This clone was seen only once. The rearrangement joins TRBV7-6 to TRBJ2-7, with D unclear. The CDR3 is 15 residues long. Germline V CDR1 and CDR2: SGHVS, FNYEAQ. The ends were cut back, 1 base at V and 6 bases at J, with 16 bases in the middle. CDR3 sequence reads: CASSLESTVRFEQYF. DNA for the CDR3: TGTGCCAGCAGCTTAGAGAGTACCGTACGCTTCGAGCAGTACTTC.

The chain joins TRBV30 to TRBJ2-7, with TRBD2 identical over 7 bases. Germline lookup yields CDR1 GTSNPN and CDR2 SVGIG (reference sequence). Trimming took 0 bases from V and 3 from J; bases not matched to a gene: 5. The CDR3 runs to 14 residues. CDR3 coding DNA: TGTGCCTGGAGTGTCATAAGCGGGAACTACGAGCAGTACTTC. Amino acids: CAWSVISGNYEQYF.

This rearrangement joins TRBV7-3 to TRBJ2-5; 12 nucleotides line up with TRBD2. With 2 bases clipped from V and 7 bases from J, the junction kept 8 bases outside the gene matches. The CDR3 covers 16 residues. Germline CDR1 is SGHTA and CDR2 is FQGTGA. CDR3 DNA: TGTGCCAGCAGCTTACTAGCGGGAGGGCCGGATGGGACCCAGTACTTC. Protein: CASSLLAGGPDGTQYF.

This clone turned up a few times. CDR3 amino acids: CASSGGTGDYEQFF. The CDR3 nucleotides are TGTGCCAGCAGTGGAGGGACAGGGGACTATGAGCAGTTCTTC. The J gene is TRBJ2-1, the V gene TRBV6-1; 10 nucleotides align to TRBD1. There are 14 residues in the CDR3. After removal of 4 bases from V and 8 bases from J, the junction contained 5 bases not matched to a gene. CDR1 and CDR2 (germline): MNHNS, SASEGT.

Written as DNA, the CDR3 is TGTGCCAGCAGTGAACGGGGGGGCATCTATGGCTACACCTTC. Translating it yields CASSERGGIYGYTF. The rearrangement links TRBV2 to TRBJ1-2, with D maybe TRBD1 (6 bases). Trimming shortened V by 2 bases and J by 4 bases, and 11 bases separated the two germline ends. The CDR3 consists of 14 residues. CDR1 and CDR2 (germline): SNHLY, FYNNEI.

This clone has a handful of counts. The CDR3 here is CASSGNVVGAGNQPQHF. The CDR3 DNA reads TGTGCCAGCAGTGGAAATGTGGTCGGGGCAGGCAATCAGCCCCAGCATTTT. The rearrangement joins TRBV2 to TRBJ1-5, with D possibly being TRBD1 (5 bases). Germline V lookup: CDR1 SNHLY, CDR2 FYNNEI. V lost 4 bases, J lost 2 bases, and 18 bases lay in between. The CDR3 has 17 amino acids.